This T cell receptor beta chain originates from a study of blood T cell repertoires in COVID-19. The ends lost 0 bases at V and 9 bases at J; junction bases unmatched: 10. CDR1 is SGHRS, CDR2 YFSETQ, per germline. This CDR3 comprises 16 residues. Produced via immunoSEQ multiplex PCR; TCRdb's table is partial and in-frame only. Found here are just over 300,000 clones, roughly 86% of them singletons; the top ten hold more than 8.5%. This sequence originates from a woman between 18 and 29 years old who had recovered from COVID-19. Sequenced sample: PBMCs or T cells enriched from blood (not recorded which). The V call is TRBV5-1, the J call TRBJ2-3, with TRBD2 matching 10 bases. The CDR3 DNA is TGCGCCAGCAGCTTGGTAGCGGGGGGACCCCACGGGACGCAGTATTTT. This translates into CASSLVAGGPHGTQYF.